Presented here are 26 T cell receptor beta chains from one specimen sequenced in a study of regulatory T cells in long-lasting Graves disease. TCR beta libraries were built with iRepertoire HTBI primers and Arm-PCR of CDR3 regions. TCRdb passed the multiplex PCR reads through MiXCR, listing each CDR3 protein once. This sample has about 290,000 distinct CDR3 sequences, with around 20% found just once. Time point noted: persistent/refractory GD, antithyroid drugs over 5 years with positive TRAb. The TCR library used RNA extracted from PBMCs. The sequencing here drew on peripheral blood mononuclear cells (PBMCs), taken when the disease was refractory, from a patient treated with antithyroid drugs. These receptors originate from a female donor with Graves disease.

The chain carries TRBV30 and TRBJ1-1; 8 bases fit TRBD1. The CDR3 covers 13 residues. After removal of 1 base from V and 8 bases from J, the junction contained 6 bases not matched to a gene. Germline lookup yields CDR1 GTSNPN and CDR2 SVGIG (reference sequence). CDR3 residues: CAWSATGAREAFF. For the CDR3, the DNA is TGTGCCTGGAGTGCGACAGGGGCGAGGGAAGCTTTCTTT.

The sample holds a few counts of this clonotype. A much larger clone lies one base from this, so it may be a read error. The V call is TRBV24-1, the J call TRBJ2-7, with TRBD2 matching 8 bases. CDR3 length equals 12 residues. J was trimmed by 3 bases and V by 6 bases; bases with no gene match: 0. From germline, CDR1 is KGHDR and CDR2 SFDVKD. The CDR3 DNA is TGTGCCACCAGTAGCGGGAGCTACGAGCAGTACTTC. Amino acids: CATSSGSYEQYF.

The chain uses TRBV29-1 and TRBJ2-1; 8 positions match TRBD2. The J segment lost 0 bases and the V segment lost 6 bases, leaving 7 bases of the junction unmatched. The length of the CDR3 is 15 residues. Germline CDR1 reads SQVTM; CDR2 reads ANQGSEA. CDR3: CSVREGGISYNEQFF. As DNA, the CDR3 is TGCAGCGTACGGGAGGGGGGTATCTCCTACAATGAGCAGTTCTTC.

This clonotype was recorded a few times. The chain is built from TRBV7-6 and TRBJ1-4; D not resolved. The CDR3 has 14 residues. Germline CDR1 is SGHVS and CDR2 is FNYEAQ. The germline V and J ends were trimmed by 1 base and 4 bases, with 7 bases remaining between them. This CDR3 reads CASSLGYYNEKLFF. CDR3 DNA: TGTGCCAGCAGCTTAGGGTACTATAATGAAAAACTGTTTTTT.

This clonotype was counted many times. The V call is TRBV5-1, the J call TRBJ2-2; 10 bases agree with TRBD1. The length of the CDR3 is 17 residues. Germline V CDR1 and CDR2: SGHRS, YFSETQ. The V segment lost 1 base and the J segment 7 bases; nucleotides outside the gene matches: 10. CDR3 amino acids: CASSLLPTGGVGGELFF. CDR3 DNA: TGCGCCAGCAGCTTGCTCCCGACAGGGGGCGTCGGCGGGGAGCTGTTTTTT.

This clonotype was detected ten times or more. The chain links TRBV2 to TRBJ2-7; D may be TRBD2 (5 bases). The germline V gene encodes CDR1 SNHLY and CDR2 FYNNEI. Trimming pared 1 base from V and 0 bases from J, leaving 13 bases between. The CDR3 runs 16 residues. The CDR3 bases are TGTGCCAGCAGTGAAGTCGGAGGCCTACGCTCCTACGAGCAGTACTTC. This sequence encodes CASSEVGGLRSYEQYF.

This clonotype has only a few counts. Written as DNA, the CDR3 is TGCAGTGCTGTGGGGAACACTGAAGCTTTCTTT. Protein product: CSAVGNTEAFF. The V and J genes are TRBV20-1 and TRBJ1-1; D gene ambiguous. The CDR3 runs to 11 residues. Germline assignment: CDR1 DFQATT and CDR2 SNEGSKA (reference sequence). V was trimmed by 5 bases and J by 1 base, leaving 5 bases between them.

This clonotype appeared many times. This rearrangement joins TRBV6-2 or TRBV6-3 to TRBJ2-2; D is undetermined. This CDR3 is 13 amino acids long. Germline CDR1 MNHEY, CDR2 SVGEGT. Between the trimmed V and J ends, which lost 3 bases and 5 bases, there was a span of 7 bases. The CDR3 sequence: CASSYLETGELFF. Here the CDR3 DNA reads TGTGCCAGCAGTTATCTAGAAACCGGGGAGCTGTTTTTT.

This sequence joins TRBV6-1 and TRBJ2-2; D is possibly TRBD1 (5 bases). Trimming stripped 6 bases from V and 6 bases from J, with 11 bases between. The V gene's germline CDR1 is MNHNS and CDR2 SASEGT. This CDR3 has 13 amino acids. CDR3 region: CASSRDVPGELFF. The CDR3 DNA reads TGTGCCAGCAGCAGGGATGTTCCCGGGGAGCTGTTTTTT.

This chain connects TRBV10-3 to TRBJ2-2; TRBD2 is a possible D gene (5 bases). With 10 bases removed from V and 5 bases from J, the gap between germline ends came to 20 bases. CDR3 length equals 15 residues. Germline values: CDR1 ENHRY, CDR2 SYGVKD. This CDR3 reads CATLRRWERTGELFF. The CDR3 DNA sequence: TGTGCCACCCTCCGGAGGTGGGAGAGAACCGGGGAGCTGTTTTTT.

The sample holds many counts of this clonotype. This rearrangement joins TRBV7-8 to TRBJ2-5, with 7 positions matching TRBD2. CDR3 size: 17 residues. Trimming cost V 3 bases and J 5 bases; bases outside gene matches: 15. The germline CDR1 and CDR2 sequences are SGHVS and FQNEAQ. CDR3 sequence (DNA): TGTGCCAGCAGCTTCCTTCGCGGCGGGAGTCTTGGGGAGACCCAGTACTTC. As protein: CASSFLRGGSLGETQYF.

This clonotype showed up just once. The CDR3 bases are TGTGCCAGCAGCTTAGACTACACAGATACGCAGTATTTT. As protein: CASSLDYTDTQYF. V usage is TRBV7-3 and J usage is TRBJ2-3; TRBD2 is a possible D gene (5 bases). V lost 2 bases and J 2 bases, leaving 5 bases between the germline ends. The CDR3 spans 13 residues. Germline V gene sequence: CDR1 SGHTA, CDR2 FQGTGA.

This clonotype came up a few times. The V call is TRBV18, the J call TRBJ1-2; perhaps TRBD1 as D (6 bases). CDR1 and CDR2 from the germline V gene are KGHSH and LQKENI. Trimming left V 4 bases short and J 4 bases short, with 16 bases between. CDR3 length: 15 residues. CDR3 in DNA: TGTGCCAGCTCACGAGAAGACAGGATTATCTATGGCTACACCTTC. This translates into CASSREDRIIYGYTF.

The chain has TRBV28 and TRBJ2-3, with 9 bases identical to TRBD2. This CDR3 comprises 16 residues. Germline CDR1 is MDHEN and CDR2 is SYDVKM. Trimming cost V 5 bases and J 2 bases; bases outside gene matches: 8. As DNA, the CDR3 is TGTGCCAGCAGTCCCGGGACTAGCAGATACACAGATACGCAGTATTTT. It specifies CASSPGTSRYTDTQYF.

The sample holds many counts of this clonotype. The J gene is TRBJ1-5, the V gene TRBV27; D gene ambiguous. The V gene's germline CDR1 is MNHEY and CDR2 SMNVEV (reference sequence). V lost 6 bases and J 2 bases, leaving 11 bases between the germline ends. The CDR3 length is 14 residues. CDR3: CASREYWGNQPQHF. The CDR3 nucleotides read TGTGCCAGCAGAGAATATTGGGGCAATCAGCCCCAGCATTTT.

This clonotype was observed at least ten times. The J gene is TRBJ2-5, the V gene TRBV27; possible D gene TRBD2, 5 bases. The CDR3 contains 15 residues. Deletions cut 6 bases from V and 5 bases from J, with 19 bases between. Germline-derived CDR1 and CDR2 are MNHEY and SMNVEV (reference sequence). The CDR3 reads CASSPSDYPRETQYF. CDR3 bases: TGTGCCAGCAGCCCTTCTGACTACCCCCGGGAGACCCAGTACTTC.

This chain links TRBV7-9 with TRBJ1-1, with D perhaps TRBD1 (5 bases). Trimming shortened V by 11 bases and J by 1 base, and 11 bases separated the two germline ends. Germline CDR1 reads SEHNR; CDR2 reads FQNEAQ (reference sequence). This CDR3 spans 12 amino acids. CDR3 region: CAGHGWNTEAFF. The CDR3 DNA reads TGTGCCGGACATGGATGGAACACTGAAGCTTTCTTT.

The CDR3 here is CASSFGGTYQTDTQYF. As DNA, the CDR3 is TGTGCCAGCAGTTTCGGCGGGACCTACCAAACAGATACGCAGTATTTT. The chain is built from TRBV28 and TRBJ2-3, with a weak D call TRBD2 (6 bases). V lost 3 bases and J lost 3, with 16 bases in between. The length of the CDR3 is 16 residues. The germline CDR1 and CDR2 sequences are MDHEN and SYDVKM.

The V call is TRBV29-1, the J call TRBJ2-7; TRBD1 aligns across 8 bases. The CDR3 runs to 14 residues. J was trimmed by 2 bases and V by 6 bases; bases with no gene match: 9. Germline CDR1 and CDR2: SQVTM and ANQGSEA. The CDR3, as DNA: TGCAGCGTCGTTAGGCAGGGGGCGACCTACGAGCAGTACTTC. Its translation is CSVVRQGATYEQYF.

In this sample, this clonotype turned up a few times. This could be a read error, since a much larger clone is one nucleotide away. V is TRBV11-2 and J is TRBJ2-7; unclear D gene. The CDR3 is made up of 14 amino acids. Trimming shortened V by 6 bases and J by 2 bases, and 14 bases separated the two germline ends. Germline CDR1 SGHAT, CDR2 FQNNGV. The CDR3 is CASRSLLKPYEQYF. The CDR3 bases are TGTGCCAGCAGATCCCTACTTAAACCCTACGAGCAGTACTTC.

This clonotype was counted ten times or more. The rearrangement uses TRBV6-1 and TRBJ1-5, with D perhaps matching TRBD1 (6 bases). CDR1 is MNHNS and CDR2 is SASEGT in the germline V gene. This CDR3 is built from 16 residues. V shed 7 bases and J shed 3 bases, with 19 bases lying between them. CDR3 residues: CASTDTKDSHNQPQHF. For the CDR3, the DNA is TGTGCCAGCACCGATACCAAGGACAGTCACAATCAGCCCCAGCATTTT.

J is TRBJ2-7 and V is TRBV7-2; D gene unclear. V shed 3 bases and J shed 1 base, with 7 bases lying between them. Germline CDR1 SGHTA, CDR2 FQGNSA. CDR3 length equals 13 residues. CDR3 sequence reads: CASSFGSSYEQYF. The CDR3, as DNA: TGTGCCAGCAGCTTTGGCTCTTCCTACGAGCAGTACTTC.

The chain has TRBV19 and TRBJ1-1; possible D gene TRBD1, 5 bases. Germline V gives CDR1 LNHDA, CDR2 SQIVND (reference sequence). This CDR3 contains 12 residues. The germline V and J ends were trimmed by 3 bases and 4 bases, with 6 bases remaining between them. Here the CDR3 reads CASSMGGTEAFF. The DNA of the CDR3 is TGTGCCAGTAGTATGGGGGGCACTGAAGCTTTCTTT.

This clonotype was found many times. The chain carries TRBV27 and TRBJ1-2, with 8 nucleotides matching TRBD1. Unmatched junction bases numbered 4, after V lost 5 bases and J lost 2 bases. This CDR3 is built from 14 residues. Germline values: CDR1 MNHEY, CDR2 SMNVEV (reference sequence). The DNA for the CDR3 is TGTGCCAGCAGTGTAGCAGGGGGCAACTATGGCTACACCTTC. Its protein product is CASSVAGGNYGYTF.

This clonotype was seen many times. The gene calls are TRBV28 and TRBJ1-6; D unresolved. Trimming shortened V by 5 bases and J by 0 bases, and 8 bases separated the two germline ends. Looked up from germline, CDR1 is MDHEN and CDR2 is SYDVKM. The CDR3 has 15 residues. The CDR3 DNA is TGTGCCAGCAGTCCCGAGAGCTCCTATAATTCACCCCTCCACTTT. This gives the protein CASSPESSYNSPLHF.

This clonotype was observed many times. The chain recombines TRBV7-9 with TRBJ1-1; D gene uncertain. V lost 6 bases, J lost 0 bases, and 8 bases lay in between. This CDR3 contains 13 residues. Germline V gene sequence: CDR1 SEHNR, CDR2 FQNEAQ (reference sequence). The CDR3 is CASRLQMNTEAFF. The CDR3 coding sequence is TGTGCCAGCAGACTACAGATGAACACTGAAGCTTTCTTT.